This T cell receptor (beta chain) was obtained from a study of blood T cell repertoires in COVID-19. Study-level background: Collection of acute and convalescent COVID-19 samples took place in the United States, Italy and Spain.

Germline V gene sequence: CDR1 SGHRS, CDR2 YFSETQ. Trimming removed 1 base from V and 3 bases from J, with 10 bases in between. The CDR3 contains 15 residues. Assay used: immunoSEQ multiplex PCR; TCRdb lists only in-frame clones, some missing. The profile shows some 180,000 clones, about 80% of them singletons. Source material: PBMCs or T cells enriched from blood (not recorded which). The clonotype comes from a man between 60 and 75 years old who had been exposed to COVID-19. The chain uses TRBV5-1 and TRBJ2-2; D uncertain. The CDR3 DNA sequence: TGCGCCAGCAGCTTGTTTACTACCGACACCGGGGAGCTGTTTTTT. It translates to CASSLFTTDTGELFF.